This T cell receptor (beta chain) derives from a study of T cells in Graves' hyperthyroidism and ophthalmopathy (dated by TCRdb to the late 2010s). Describing the broader study: Peripheral blood was collected at initial diagnosis, before any treatment. Whether ophthalmopathy could be predicted prospectively was tested in an independent validation cohort made up of some 20 hyperthyroidism patients plus 17 patients who later progressed to ophthalmopathy. To identify distinguishing TCR V-J signatures, a discovery cohort of some 99 patients was used, comprising 40 to 45 with Graves' ophthalmopathy and around 57 with stable Graves' hyperthyroidism. In roughly six Graves' hyperthyroidism patients, the study also compared T-cell repertoires from thyroid tissue with T-cell repertoires from blood. After sampling, hyperthyroidism patients received methimazole starting at 30 mg daily, and ophthalmopathy patients received high-dose intravenous methylprednisolone. For training and testing, the approximately 97 patients in the discovery cohort were randomly divided in a 7:3 ratio. TCR Vbeta CDR3 sequencing of roughly 140 peripheral blood samples (over 40 ophthalmopathy, about 75 hyperthyroidism and about 17 progressor patients) is reported in the paper.

The germline V gene provides CDR1 LGHNT and CDR2 FRNRAP. The CDR3 contains 13 residues, cysteine and phenylalanine counted. Solely the CDR3 DNA is kept, with 39 bases framed from the first base. V was cut back by 5 bases and J by 0 bases, leaving a gap of 8 bases between them. This clonotype was observed at least ten times. Which antigen it targets is not known. No quality values exist for individual bases; no much larger clone is one base distant. The TCR beta CDR3 regions were amplified from RNA transcripts. For the first round of RT-PCR on the TCR CDR3, the HTBI primer set was used together with the Qiagen OneStep RT-PCR kit. Libraries were constructed in a second round of multiplex PCR, after which size selection and purification were performed. Libraries were sequenced paired-end with 100 bp reads on an Illumina HiSeq2000. In the authors' own workflow: Raw data were processed with SOAPnuke, discarding reads with adapters, uncalled bases, mean Phred below 15, or no exact constant-primer or identifier match. High-quality paired reads were merged with COPE v1.2.5, and unique nucleotide sequences were defined as clonotypes. MiTCR v1.1 was used to align the clonotypes against IMGT TRBV, TRBD and TRBJ reference segments. The analysis included only V-J combinations with a frequency above 0.0001, which together covered more than 98% of the repertoires. The TCS score was defined as the ratio of F50 (clonal expansion) to E x V (chaos), calculated using BLOSUM62-based TCRdist between CDR3 peptides within each V-J. Welch's t-statistics and random forest reduced around 520 V-J features to roughly 13, which were used in a naive Bayes classifier (R e1071). The public reads were reanalyzed by TCRdb: fastp trimming at Q25, MiXCR alignment, in-frame beta chains only. Records with the same CDR3 protein are collapsed into one entry carrying the most frequent genes and DNA. V and J calls and clone size were set by TCRdb, not the authors. The table for this sample lists over 250,000 distinct CDR3 sequences; over 15% of them were counted only once. Roughly 53% of the sample goes to the ten largest clones.

General findings and caveats noted by the study authors: Blood samples also contained most of the expanded thyroid clonotypes (frequency above 0.001), which suggests that blood repertoires may reflect thyroid immune responses. No statistical method was used to set the sample size in advance, and investigators knew the group allocation. In validation, progression to ophthalmopathy was predicted by the model with roughly 69% sensitivity and 72.22% specificity, a median of 6.5 months before onset. A model built on a 13 V-J signature distinguished ophthalmopathy from stable hyperthyroidism, reaching 85% to 90% sensitivity and about 81% specificity in cross-validation and 80%/75% in testing.

Ophthalmopathy patients had moderately to severely active disease, Clinical Activity Score of at least 3, NOSPECS grade of at least 4, and duration under 3 months. Exclusion was applied to patients with uncontrolled infections, other autoimmune diseases, pregnancy or lactation. Diagnoses were based on clinical symptoms, serum thyroxine and TRAb, thyroid ultrasound and orbital computed tomography. Ficoll-Paque density gradient centrifugation was used to isolate PBMCs from approximately 11 ml of fresh peripheral blood. Total RNA was extracted with Trizol reagent, and quality was checked on an Agilent 2100 Bioanalyzer.

This sequence was found in a woman in her fifties or sixties with Graves' ophthalmopathy. Sequenced sample: blood. The rearrangement joined TRBV12-5 to TRBJ2-7; confidence is insufficient to name the D gene. In nucleotides, the sequence is TGTGCTAGTGGTACGTCCTCCTCCTACGAGCAGTACTTC. The translation is CASGTSSSYEQYF.